The present T cell receptor (beta chain) was sequenced within a study of blood T cells in healthy people across ages. V was shortened by 8 bases and J by 0 bases, with 14 bases between the two germline ends. CDR3 length: 15 residues. Using a J-beta primer mix together with a sample-barcoded 5' primer, a second PCR was run for roughly 7 to 11 cycles. One entry per CDR3 protein results from TCRdb running MiXCR on the 5' RACE reads. The top ten clones hold 20% to 25% of a sample with 1.8 million or so distinct CDR3 sequences, 30% to 40% of them seen once. This clonotype was found a few times. This chain links TRBV12-3 or TRBV12-4 with TRBJ2-1; D not resolved. The TCR sequence derives from a human donor in good health. The sequenced sample was blood. The CDR3 DNA reads as TGTGCCAGCTGTCTTTCACCCAGCTCCTACAATGAGCAGTTCTTC. It yields the protein CASCLSPSSYNEQFF.